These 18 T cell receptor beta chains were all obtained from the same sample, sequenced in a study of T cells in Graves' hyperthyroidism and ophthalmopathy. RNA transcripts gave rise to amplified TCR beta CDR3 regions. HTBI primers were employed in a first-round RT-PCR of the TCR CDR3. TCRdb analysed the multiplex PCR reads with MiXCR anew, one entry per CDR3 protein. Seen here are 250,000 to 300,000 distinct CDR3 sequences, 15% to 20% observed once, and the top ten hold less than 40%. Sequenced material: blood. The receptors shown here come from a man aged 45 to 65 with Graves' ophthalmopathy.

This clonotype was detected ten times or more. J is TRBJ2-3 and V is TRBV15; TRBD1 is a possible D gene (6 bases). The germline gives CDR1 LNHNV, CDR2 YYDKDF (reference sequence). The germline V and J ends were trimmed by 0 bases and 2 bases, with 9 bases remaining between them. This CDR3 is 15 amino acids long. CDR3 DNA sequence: TGTGCCACCAGCAGAGAAGGGGGAGTCACAGATACGCAGTATTTT. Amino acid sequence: CATSREGGVTDTQYF.

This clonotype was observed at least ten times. The CDR3 region is CASSDPLRPGGYEQYF. CDR3 nucleotides: TGCGCCAGCAGCGACCCTCTCAGGCCAGGGGGCTACGAGCAGTACTTC. The chain recombines TRBV5-1 with TRBJ2-7; 7 bases fit TRBD1. The CDR3 covers 16 residues. With 4 bases clipped from V and 3 bases from J, the junction kept 13 bases outside the gene matches. CDR1 SGHRS and CDR2 YFSETQ come from the germline V gene.

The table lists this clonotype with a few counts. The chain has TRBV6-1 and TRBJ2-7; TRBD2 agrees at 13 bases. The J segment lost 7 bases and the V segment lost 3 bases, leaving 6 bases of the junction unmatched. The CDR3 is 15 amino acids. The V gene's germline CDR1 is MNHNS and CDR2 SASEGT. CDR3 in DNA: TGTGCCAGCAGTGATGAACTAGCGGGAGGGGTAGAGCAGTACTTC. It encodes CASSDELAGGVEQYF.

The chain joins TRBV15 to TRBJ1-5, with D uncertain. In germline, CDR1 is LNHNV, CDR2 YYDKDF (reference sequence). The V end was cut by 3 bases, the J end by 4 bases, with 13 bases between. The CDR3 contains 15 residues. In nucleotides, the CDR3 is TGTGCCACCAGCAGTAAGGGTAACTTTAATCAGCCCCAGCATTTT. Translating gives CATSSKGNFNQPQHF. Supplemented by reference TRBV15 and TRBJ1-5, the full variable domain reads DAMVIQNPRYQVTQFGKPVTLSCSQTLNHNVMYWYQQKSSQAPKLLFHYYDKDFNNEADTPDNFQSRRPNTSFCFLDIRSPGLGDTAMYLCATSSKGNFNQPQHFGDGTRLSIL.

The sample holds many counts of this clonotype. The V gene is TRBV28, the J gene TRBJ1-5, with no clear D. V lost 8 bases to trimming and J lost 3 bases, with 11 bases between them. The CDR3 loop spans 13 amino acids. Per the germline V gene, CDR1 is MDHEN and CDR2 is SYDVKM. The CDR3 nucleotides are TGTGCCAGCGGTCTGGTCTCCAATCAGCCCCAGCATTTT. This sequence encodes CASGLVSNQPQHF.

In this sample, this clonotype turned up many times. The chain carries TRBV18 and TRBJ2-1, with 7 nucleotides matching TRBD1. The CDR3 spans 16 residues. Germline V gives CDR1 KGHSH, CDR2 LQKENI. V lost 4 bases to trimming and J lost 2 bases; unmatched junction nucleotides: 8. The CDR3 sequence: CASSHTGVGAYNEQFF. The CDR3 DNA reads TGTGCCAGCTCACACACAGGGGTAGGGGCCTACAATGAGCAGTTCTTC.

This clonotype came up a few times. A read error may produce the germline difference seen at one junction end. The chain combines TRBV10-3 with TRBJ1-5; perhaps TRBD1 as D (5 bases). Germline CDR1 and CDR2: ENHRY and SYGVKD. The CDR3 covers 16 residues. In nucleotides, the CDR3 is TGTGCCATCAGTGAGTTGGCAGGGAACAGCAGTCAGCCCCAGCATTTT. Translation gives CAISELAGNSSQPQHF.

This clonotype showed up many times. The CDR3 loop reads CSARDPLAGLYEQYF. The CDR3, as DNA: TGCAGTGCTAGAGATCCCCTAGCGGGGCTCTACGAGCAGTACTTC. This chain connects TRBV20-1 to TRBJ2-7; 9 nucleotides line up with TRBD2. CDR1 is DFQATT and CDR2 is SNEGSKA in the germline V gene (reference sequence). V lost 0 bases, J lost 3 bases, and 6 bases stayed unmatched. This CDR3 is 15 amino acids long.

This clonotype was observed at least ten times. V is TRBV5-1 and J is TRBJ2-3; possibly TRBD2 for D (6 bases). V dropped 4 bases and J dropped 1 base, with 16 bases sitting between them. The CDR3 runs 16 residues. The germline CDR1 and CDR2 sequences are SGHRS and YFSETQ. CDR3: CASSLNRRGRTDTQYF. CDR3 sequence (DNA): TGCGCCAGCAGCCTTAATCGGCGGGGCCGCACAGATACGCAGTATTTT.

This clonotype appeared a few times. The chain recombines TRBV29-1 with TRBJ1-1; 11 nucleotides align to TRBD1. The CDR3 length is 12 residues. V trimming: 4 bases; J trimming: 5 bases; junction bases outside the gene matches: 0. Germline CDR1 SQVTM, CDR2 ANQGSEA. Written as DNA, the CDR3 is TGCAGCGTTGGGGACAGGGGGACTGAAGCTTTCTTT. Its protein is CSVGDRGTEAFF.

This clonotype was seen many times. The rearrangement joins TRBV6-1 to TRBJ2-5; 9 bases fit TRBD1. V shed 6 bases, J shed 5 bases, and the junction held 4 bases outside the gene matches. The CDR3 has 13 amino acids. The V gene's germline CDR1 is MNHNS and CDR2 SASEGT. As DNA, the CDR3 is TGTGCCAGCAGCCGACAGGGGGGCGAGACCCAGTACTTC. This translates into CASSRQGGETQYF.

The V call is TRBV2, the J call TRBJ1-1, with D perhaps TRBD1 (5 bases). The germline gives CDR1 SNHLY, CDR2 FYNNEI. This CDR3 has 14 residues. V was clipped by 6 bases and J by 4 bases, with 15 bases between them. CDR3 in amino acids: CASRELGGATEAFF. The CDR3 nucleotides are TGTGCCAGCAGGGAGTTAGGAGGGGCCACTGAAGCTTTCTTT. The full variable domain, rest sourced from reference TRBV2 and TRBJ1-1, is EPEVTQTPSHQVTQMGQEVILRCVPISNHLYFYWYRQILGQKVEFLVSFYNNEISEKSEIFDDQFSVERPDGSNFTLKIRSTKLEDSAMYFCASRELGGATEAFFGQGTRLTVV.

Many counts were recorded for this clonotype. The CDR3 nucleotides read TGTGCCAGCAGTGAAGTGGGGCTGTCTGAAGCTTTCTTT. This gives the protein CASSEVGLSEAFF. The chain combines TRBV2 with TRBJ1-1; possible D gene TRBD1, 5 bases. Germline lookup yields CDR1 SNHLY and CDR2 FYNNEI. V lost 1 base to trimming and J lost 6 bases, with 9 bases between them. The CDR3 is 13 residues long.

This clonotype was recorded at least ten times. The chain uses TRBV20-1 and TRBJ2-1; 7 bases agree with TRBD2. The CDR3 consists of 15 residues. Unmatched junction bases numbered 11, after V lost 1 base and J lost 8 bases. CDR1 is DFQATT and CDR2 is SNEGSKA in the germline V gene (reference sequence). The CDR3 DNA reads TGCAGTGCTAGAGTGGGCGGGGGAGCCGCCGATGAGCAGTTCTTC. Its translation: CSARVGGGAADEQFF.

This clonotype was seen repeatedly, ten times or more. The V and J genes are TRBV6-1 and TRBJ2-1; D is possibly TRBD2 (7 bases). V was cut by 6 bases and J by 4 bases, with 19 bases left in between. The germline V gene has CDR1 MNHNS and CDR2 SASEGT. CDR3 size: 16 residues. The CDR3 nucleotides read TGTGCCAGCAGCCTCGGGGGGCAGGGGACATACAATGAGCAGTTCTTC. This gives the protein CASSLGGQGTYNEQFF.

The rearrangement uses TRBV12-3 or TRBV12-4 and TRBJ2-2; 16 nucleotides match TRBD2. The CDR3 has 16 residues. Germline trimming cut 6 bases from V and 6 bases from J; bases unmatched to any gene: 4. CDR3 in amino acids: CASRPGTSGRAGELFF. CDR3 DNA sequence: TGTGCCAGCAGACCCGGGACTAGCGGGAGGGCCGGGGAGCTGTTTTTT.

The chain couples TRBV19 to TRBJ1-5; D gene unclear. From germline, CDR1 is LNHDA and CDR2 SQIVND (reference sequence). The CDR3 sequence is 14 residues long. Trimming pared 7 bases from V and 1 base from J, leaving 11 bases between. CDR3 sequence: CASNRLGSNQPQHF. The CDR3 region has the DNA TGTGCCAGTAACCGGTTGGGGAGCAATCAGCCCCAGCATTTT.

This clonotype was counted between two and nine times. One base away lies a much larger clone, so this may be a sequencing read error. The DNA of the CDR3 is TGTGCCAGCAGCCGAACGGCGGAGCAGTTCTTC. Amino acids: CASSRTAEQFF. The V and J genes are TRBV14 and TRBJ2-1; D unresolved. CDR3 length equals 11 residues. Per germline, CDR1 SGHDN and CDR2 FVKESK. V was shortened by 4 bases and J by 10 bases, with 8 bases between the two germline ends.